Listed below are T cell receptor beta chains from one sample, sequenced in a study of cytomegalovirus exposure and HLA in healthy donors. Only in-frame clones appear in the TCRdb table, and some are missing; sequencing was by immunoSEQ multiplex PCR. The data contain 150,000 or so clones, around three quarters of them singletons. Specimen: PBMCs. All receptors come from a woman aged 55-69 years in good health and CMV-seropositive. Both conserved end residues are part of each CDR3. The D gene is left open where the match is weak. Expanded clones get a size class; other rows say once, few or many, or leave the size out.

V gene: TRBV23-1; clone size: -; D gene: -; J gene: TRBJ1-4; CDR3 DNA: TGCGCCAGCTCGACAGTCTCAACTAATGAAAAACTGTTTTTT; CDR3 protein: CASSTVSTNEKLFF
V gene: TRBV5-1; clone size: few; D gene: TRBD1; J gene: TRBJ2-5; CDR3 DNA: TGCGCCAGCAGCCTACAGGGGGCCGATCAAGAGACCCAGTACTTC; CDR3 protein: CASSLQGADQETQYF
V gene: TRBV5-1; clone size: -; D gene: -; J gene: TRBJ2-5; CDR3 DNA: TGCGCCAGCAGCTTGTCCGGGGGCCAAGAGACCCAGTACTTC; CDR3 protein: CASSLSGGQETQYF
V gene: TRBV19; clone size: -; D gene: -; J gene: TRBJ1-5; CDR3 DNA: TGTGCCAGTAGTAGACAGGAACTCGGGCAGCCCCAGCATTTT; CDR3 protein: CASSRQELGQPQHF
V gene: TRBV9; clone size: -; D gene: -; J gene: TRBJ2-3; CDR3 DNA: TGTGCCAGCACCATGCACCCGGGGTTCTCGGATACGCAGTATTTT; CDR3 protein: CASTMHPGFSDTQYF
V gene: TRBV7-2; clone size: -; D gene: -; J gene: TRBJ1-5; CDR3 DNA: TGTGCCAGCAGCTTATCTAAAAGTGGCAATCAGCCCCAGCATTTT; CDR3 protein: CASSLSKSGNQPQHF
V gene: TRBV5-3; clone size: -; D gene: -; J gene: TRBJ2-3; CDR3 DNA: TGTGCCAGAAGCTTAGCGGAGGCCTCTAGCACAGATACGCAGTATTTT; CDR3 protein: CARSLAEASSTDTQYF
V gene: TRBV9; clone size: -; D gene: TRBD2; J gene: TRBJ2-3; CDR3 DNA: TGTGCCAGCAGCGCTACCGGGCTTTCTGAGACTAGCGGTCTTACAGATACGCAGTATTTT; CDR3 protein: CASSATGLSETSGLTDTQYF
V gene: TRBV19; clone size: -; D gene: TRBD2; J gene: TRBJ2-7; CDR3 DNA: TGTGCCAGTAGGATGAGGGAGGGGTTAGGGGAGCAGTACTTC; CDR3 protein: CASRMREGLGEQYF
V gene: TRBV27; clone size: -; D gene: TRBD1; J gene: TRBJ2-7; CDR3 DNA: TGTGCCAGCAGTTTCCCAGGGGGCTCCGAGCAGTACTTC; CDR3 protein: CASSFPGGSEQYF
V gene: TRBV25-1; clone size: few; D gene: TRBD2; J gene: TRBJ2-7; CDR3 DNA: TGTGCCAGCAGCCGGGAGGAAGGGGCCTACGAGCAGTACTTC; CDR3 protein: CASSREEGAYEQYF
V gene: TRBV11-2; clone size: -; D gene: TRBD1; J gene: TRBJ1-2; CDR3 DNA: TGTGCCAGCAGCTGGGGACAGGGCGTGGAGGGCTACACCTTC; CDR3 protein: CASSWGQGVEGYTF
V gene: TRBV19; clone size: -; D gene: TRBD2; J gene: TRBJ2-1; CDR3 DNA: TGTGCCAGTAGTGCACTAGCGGGCAGTGAGCAGTTCTTC; CDR3 protein: CASSALAGSEQFF
V gene: TRBV6-1; clone size: -; D gene: TRBD1; J gene: TRBJ1-1; CDR3 DNA: TGTGCCAGCCTCCGGGACAGCGCCGTGGCGGGGGGAGCTTTCTTT; CDR3 protein: CASLRDSAVAGGAFF
V gene: TRBV27; clone size: -; D gene: -; J gene: TRBJ1-1; CDR3 DNA: TGTGCCAGCAGTTTAGTGGGGGGAGGGACTGAAGCTTTCTTT; CDR3 protein: CASSLVGGGTEAFF
V gene: TRBV7-2; clone size: -; D gene: -; J gene: TRBJ2-5; CDR3 DNA: TGTGCCAGCAGCTTGGGACATGGGGAGACCCAGTACTTC; CDR3 protein: CASSLGHGETQYF
V gene: TRBV18; clone size: -; D gene: TRBD1; J gene: TRBJ1-2; CDR3 DNA: TGTGCCAGCTCAGGAACAGGGGGCCGCTATGGCTACACCTTC; CDR3 protein: CASSGTGGRYGYTF
V gene: TRBV7-9; clone size: -; D gene: -; J gene: TRBJ1-2; CDR3 DNA: TGTGCCAGCAGCTTAGCCCTTAGTTCAGGGGTTGGCTACACCTTC; CDR3 protein: CASSLALSSGVGYTF
V gene: TRBV19; clone size: -; D gene: -; J gene: TRBJ2-3; CDR3 DNA: TGTGCCAGTACCCTTAAATGGGGCGGAACAGATACGCAGTATTTT; CDR3 protein: CASTLKWGGTDTQYF
V gene: TRBV29-1; clone size: once; D gene: TRBD1; J gene: TRBJ1-2; CDR3 DNA: TGCAGCGTTGAAGAACGGGCGACAGGGGGCGGCTACACCTTC; CDR3 protein: CSVEERATGGGYTF
V gene: TRBV5-1; clone size: -; D gene: TRBD1; J gene: TRBJ2-7; CDR3 DNA: TGCGCCTCTGGGACAGGACAGGGTAGGGACGAGCAGTACTTC; CDR3 protein: CASGTGQGRDEQYF
V gene: TRBV5-1; clone size: -; D gene: TRBD1; J gene: TRBJ1-1; CDR3 DNA: TGCGCCAGCAGCCCCCGGGGGACAGGGGTTAACACTGAAGCTTTCTTT; CDR3 protein: CASSPRGTGVNTEAFF
V gene: TRBV6-1; clone size: -; D gene: TRBD1; J gene: TRBJ1-1; CDR3 DNA: TGTGCCAGCAGTCCGGGACAGTTCAACACTGAAGCTTTCTTT; CDR3 protein: CASSPGQFNTEAFF
V gene: TRBV28; clone size: -; D gene: -; J gene: TRBJ2-2; CDR3 DNA: TGTGCCAGCAGTTCGGGAAACACCGGGGAGCTGTTTTTT; CDR3 protein: CASSSGNTGELFF
V gene: TRBV10-1; clone size: -; D gene: TRBD2; J gene: TRBJ2-3; CDR3 DNA: TGCGCCAGCAGTGAGTCGACGTTCCGGGAGGGCACAGATACGCAGTATTTT; CDR3 protein: CASSESTFREGTDTQYF
V gene: TRBV11-2; clone size: -; D gene: TRBD1; J gene: TRBJ1-1; CDR3 DNA: TGTGCCAGCAGCCTCTTTACAGGGGGCACTGAAGCTTTCTTT; CDR3 protein: CASSLFTGGTEAFF
V gene: TRBV28; clone size: few; D gene: TRBD1; J gene: TRBJ1-2; CDR3 DNA: TGTGCCACCAAGGGTGGAGGGGGCCTAACGTTAAACTATGGCTACACCTTC; CDR3 protein: CATKGGGGLTLNYGYTF
V gene: TRBV4-1; clone size: once; D gene: TRBD1; J gene: TRBJ2-5; CDR3 DNA: TGCGCCAGCAGCCAAGGGGACAGACAAGAGACCCAGTACTTC; CDR3 protein: CASSQGDRQETQYF
V gene: TRBV6-1; clone size: -; D gene: TRBD2; J gene: TRBJ2-5; CDR3 DNA: TGTGCCAGCAGCAAGAGCGGGAGGGCCGAAAAGACCCAGTACTTC; CDR3 protein: CASSKSGRAEKTQYF
V gene: TRBV14; clone size: few; D gene: -; J gene: TRBJ1-2; CDR3 DNA: TGTGCCAGCAGCCCAGACAGTTACAGGGATGGCTACACCTTC; CDR3 protein: CASSPDSYRDGYTF
V gene: TRBV27; clone size: -; D gene: -; J gene: TRBJ1-5; CDR3 DNA: TGTGCCAGCAGTCCCTGGGCGGGGACTGGCAATCAGCCCCAGCATTTT; CDR3 protein: CASSPWAGTGNQPQHF
V gene: TRBV5-1; clone size: -; D gene: -; J gene: TRBJ2-5; CDR3 DNA: TGCGCCAGCAGCCCGGGGCTTCAGGGGAAAGAGACCCAGTACTTC; CDR3 protein: CASSPGLQGKETQYF
V gene: TRBV28; clone size: few; D gene: TRBD1; J gene: TRBJ1-5; CDR3 DNA: TGTGCCAGCAGGCCGACAGGGGCGAATCAGCCCCAGCATTTT; CDR3 protein: CASRPTGANQPQHF
V gene: TRBV5-1; clone size: once; D gene: TRBD2; J gene: TRBJ2-3; CDR3 DNA: TGCGCCAGCGGAAGCGGGAGTAGCACAGATACGCAGTATTTT; CDR3 protein: CASGSGSSTDTQYF
V gene: TRBV28; clone size: once; D gene: TRBD2; J gene: TRBJ2-3; CDR3 DNA: TGTGCCAGCAGCCCAGGGACTAGCGGGAGGGCGGGAGATACGCAGTATTTT; CDR3 protein: CASSPGTSGRAGDTQYF
V gene: TRBV7-3; clone size: -; D gene: -; J gene: TRBJ2-1; CDR3 DNA: TGTGCCAGCAGCTTACTGGGGAGCGATGAGCAGTTCTTC; CDR3 protein: CASSLLGSDEQFF
V gene: TRBV5-1; clone size: -; D gene: -; J gene: TRBJ2-1; CDR3 DNA: TGCGCCAGCAGCTTCGATGCGTCAGCGGAGCAGTTCTTC; CDR3 protein: CASSFDASAEQFF
V gene: TRBV5-1; clone size: -; D gene: -; J gene: TRBJ2-5; CDR3 DNA: TGCGCCAGCAGCTCCCTGGGGGGAGAGACCCAGTACTTC; CDR3 protein: CASSSLGGETQYF
V gene: TRBV19; clone size: -; D gene: -; J gene: TRBJ1-2; CDR3 DNA: TGTGCCAGTAGTCGTGAGGGCGGCTTGTATGGCTACACCTTC; CDR3 protein: CASSREGGLYGYTF
V gene: TRBV7-3; clone size: few; D gene: -; J gene: TRBJ2-5; CDR3 DNA: TGTGCCAGCAGCTTAAACGGGGAGACCCAGTACTTC; CDR3 protein: CASSLNGETQYF
V gene: TRBV28; clone size: -; D gene: -; J gene: TRBJ1-5; CDR3 DNA: TGTGCCAGCAAGGGAGGTGGGGGGTCGGTATCCCAGCATTTT; CDR3 protein: CASKGGGGSVSQHF
V gene: TRBV2; clone size: -; D gene: TRBD1; J gene: TRBJ2-6; CDR3 DNA: TGTGCCAGCACCAGGACAGGGACTGGGGCCAACGTCCTGACTTTC; CDR3 protein: CASTRTGTGANVLTF
V gene: TRBV18; clone size: -; D gene: -; J gene: TRBJ1-3; CDR3 DNA: TGTGCCAGCTCACCAGGACAAACCTCTGGAAACACCATATATTTT; CDR3 protein: CASSPGQTSGNTIYF
V gene: TRBV7-2; clone size: -; D gene: TRBD1; J gene: TRBJ1-2; CDR3 DNA: TGTGCCAGCAGCTCGGGACAGGGCACCGGCGGCTACACCTTC; CDR3 protein: CASSSGQGTGGYTF
V gene: TRBV28; clone size: -; D gene: TRBD1; J gene: TRBJ2-7; CDR3 DNA: TGTGCCAGCACCTCGGGACAGGGGAACTTCTACGAGCAGTACTTC; CDR3 protein: CASTSGQGNFYEQYF
V gene: TRBV2; clone size: -; D gene: TRBD1; J gene: TRBJ1-2; CDR3 DNA: TGTGCCAGCAGACTAGGACAGGGGGGACTCTATGGCTACACCTTC; CDR3 protein: CASRLGQGGLYGYTF
V gene: TRBV2; clone size: few; D gene: TRBD1; J gene: TRBJ1-1; CDR3 DNA: TGTGCCACAAGAGGGGGCCCTAACACTGAAGCTTTCTTT; CDR3 protein: CATRGGPNTEAFF
V gene: TRBV5-4; clone size: -; D gene: -; J gene: TRBJ1-4; CDR3 DNA: TGTGCCAGCAGCCCGAGGGGGTTGGGGATCGATGAAAAACTGTTTTTT; CDR3 protein: CASSPRGLGIDEKLFF
V gene: TRBV6-1; clone size: -; D gene: -; J gene: TRBJ2-7; CDR3 DNA: TGTGCCAGCAGTGAAGCGGGTGGTCAGGGCCACGAGCAGTACTTC; CDR3 protein: CASSEAGGQGHEQYF
V gene: TRBV19; clone size: -; D gene: -; J gene: TRBJ2-3; CDR3 DNA: TGTGCCAGTAGCCCCCTCGCCGGGTCCCGCACAGATACGCAGTATTTT; CDR3 protein: CASSPLAGSRTDTQYF
V gene: TRBV15; clone size: -; D gene: -; J gene: TRBJ1-5; CDR3 DNA: TGTGCCACCAGCAGAGATCTTTCAGGGCGACATCAGCCCCAGCATTTT; CDR3 protein: CATSRDLSGRHQPQHF
V gene: TRBV27; clone size: -; D gene: -; J gene: TRBJ1-1; CDR3 DNA: TGTGCCAGCAGCACAGACGGGACACCGTTCTATGAAGCTTTCTTT; CDR3 protein: CASSTDGTPFYEAFF